These T cell receptor beta chains were read from a single sample in a study of graft-versus-host responses after intestinal transplantation. Profiled with immunoSEQ multiplex PCR; TCRdb holds only in-frame clones, not every one. The sample records tens of thousands of clones, around 91% being singletons. What these receptors recognize is not known. The specimen was unstimulated CD8+ T cells sorted from spleen or lymph node cells, collected before transplant. These TCRs come from a human donor who was the organ donor for an intestinal transplant. CDR3s include the opening cysteine and the closing phenylalanine or tryptophan. D genes are given only for firm matches. For some rows the clone size is stated as once, few or many, or as a class when expanded; others skip it.

>TRBJ1-1|once|TRBV27|TRBD1
CASSAGTGAIEAFF
TGTGCCAGCAGTGCTGGGACAGGAGCAATTGAAGCTTTCTTT
>TRBJ1-1|NA|TRBV19|NA
CASSIVFGGETEAFF
TGTGCCAGTAGTATAGTTTTCGGGGGAGAGACTGAAGCTTTCTTT
>TRBJ1-1|NA|TRBV15|NA
CATSALGNTEAFF
TGTGCCACCAGCGCCCTAGGGAACACTGAAGCTTTCTTT
>TRBJ1-2|NA|TRBV6-6|TRBD1
CASQTGRKGYTF
TGTGCCAGCCAGACAGGGCGGAAAGGCTACACCTTC
>TRBJ1-1|NA|TRBV11-2|NA
CASSLWPNTEAFF
TGTGCCAGCAGCTTATGGCCGAACACTGAAGCTTTCTTT
>TRBJ1-1|NA|TRBV4-1|NA
CASSQDLGEANTEAFF
TGCGCCAGCAGCCAAGACCTTGGAGAGGCAAACACTGAAGCTTTCTTT
>TRBJ1-2|NA|TRBV9|NA
CASSADMGTEGFYGYTF
TGTGCCAGCAGCGCCGATATGGGGACGGAGGGATTCTATGGCTACACCTTC
>TRBJ2-2|NA|TRBV7-8|TRBD2
CASSSFLRGGFTGELFF
TGTGCCAGCAGCTCCTTTTTGCGGGGGGGTTTCACCGGGGAGCTGTTTTTT
>TRBJ1-5|NA|TRBV4-3|NA
CASSQDLQGSNQPQHF
TGCGCCAGCAGCCAAGATCTGCAGGGCAGCAATCAGCCCCAGCATTTT
>TRBJ2-2|NA|TRBV6-1|NA
CASSDRDTGELFF
TGTGCCAGCAGTGACAGGGACACCGGGGAGCTGTTTTTT
>TRBJ1-2|NA|TRBV29-1|TRBD1
CSALDRGGVANYGYTF
TGCAGCGCATTGGACAGGGGTGGGGTAGCTAACTATGGCTACACCTTC
>TRBJ1-5|NA|TRBV2|NA
CASSEDVGDNQPQHF
TGTGCCAGCAGTGAAGACGTGGGAGACAATCAGCCCCAGCATTTT
>TRBJ2-5|NA|TRBV7-8|NA
CASSLVGTNQETQYF
TGTGCCAGCAGCTTAGTAGGGACAAACCAAGAGACCCAGTACTTC
>TRBJ2-3|NA|TRBV27|TRBD2
CASSPGLAGTDTQYF
TGTGCCAGCAGTCCGGGACTAGCGGGCACAGATACGCAGTATTTT
>TRBJ2-3|NA|TRBV7-9|NA
CASSSLRWTAITDTQYF
TGTGCCAGCAGCTCATTACGATGGACAGCGATCACAGATACGCAGTATTTT
>TRBJ1-1|NA|TRBV28|TRBD1
CASSLSDRGSTEAFF
TGTGCCAGCAGTTTATCGGACAGGGGGTCCACTGAAGCTTTCTTT
>TRBJ1-5|once|TRBV6-1|NA
CASSVRRFVSNQPQHF
TGTGCCAGCAGTGTTCGGAGGTTTGTAAGCAATCAGCCCCAGCATTTT
>TRBJ2-1|NA|TRBV6-1|TRBD1
CASSETAGQGFYNEQFF
TGTGCCAGCAGTGAGACCGCGGGACAGGGATTCTACAATGAGCAGTTCTTC
>TRBJ1-5|NA|TRBV5-5|NA
CASSSERSNQPQHF
TGTGCCAGCTCATCGGAGAGGAGCAATCAGCCCCAGCATTTT
>TRBJ1-1|NA|TRBV5-4|NA
CASSSAPGLLSLVAFF
TGTGCCAGCAGCTCGGCCCCCGGACTACTAAGTTTAGTGGCTTTCTTT
>TRBJ1-2|NA|TRBV5-8|NA
CASSLGLWGYTF
TGTGCCAGCAGCTTGGGGCTCTGGGGCTACACCTTC
>TRBJ1-4|NA|TRBV9|NA
CASSAGDANEKLFF
TGTGCCAGCAGCGCAGGGGACGCTAATGAAAAACTGTTTTTT
>TRBJ2-1|NA|TRBV27|TRBD2
CASSFLAGESYNEQFF
TGTGCCAGCAGTTTCCTGGCGGGGGAGTCCTACAATGAGCAGTTCTTC